The text below deals with one TCR beta chain. Germline V CDR1 and CDR2: SGHRS, YFSETQ. The CDR3 sequence is 15 residues long. V gave up 2 bases and J gave up 0 bases; unmatched junction bases: 3. These data originate in a study of cytomegalovirus exposure and HLA in healthy donors. A multiplex PCR was run with 60 Vbeta primers and 13 Jbeta primers. Only in-frame clones appear in the TCRdb table, and some are missing; sequencing was by immunoSEQ multiplex PCR. The table lists 99,000 or so clones, just under 80% of them singletons. The material sequenced was PBMCs. The receptor's source is a male donor in good health and CMV-seronegative. The chain uses TRBV5-1 and TRBJ2-5, with 8 bases identical to TRBD2. The CDR3 sequence: CASSFTSGNQETQYF. CDR3 DNA: TGCGCCAGCAGCTTCACTAGCGGTAACCAAGAGACCCAGTACTTC.